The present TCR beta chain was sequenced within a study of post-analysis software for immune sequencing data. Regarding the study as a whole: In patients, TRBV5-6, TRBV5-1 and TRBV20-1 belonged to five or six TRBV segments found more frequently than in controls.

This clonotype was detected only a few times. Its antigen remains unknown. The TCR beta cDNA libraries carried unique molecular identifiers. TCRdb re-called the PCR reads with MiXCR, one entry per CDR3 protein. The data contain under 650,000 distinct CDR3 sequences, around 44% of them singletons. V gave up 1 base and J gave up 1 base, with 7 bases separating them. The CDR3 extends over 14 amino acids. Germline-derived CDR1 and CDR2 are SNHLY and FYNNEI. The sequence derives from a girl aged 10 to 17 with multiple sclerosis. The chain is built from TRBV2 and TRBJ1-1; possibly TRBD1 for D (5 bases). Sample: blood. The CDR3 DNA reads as TGTGCCAGCAGTGAAGGGACAAGGAACACTGAAGCTTTCTTT. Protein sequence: CASSEGTRNTEAFF. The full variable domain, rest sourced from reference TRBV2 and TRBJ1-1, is EPEVTQTPSHQVTQMGQEVILRCVPISNHLYFYWYRQILGQKVEFLVSFYNNEISEKSEIFDDQFSVERPDGSNFTLKIRSTKLEDSAMYFCASSEGTRNTEAFFGQGTRLTVV.